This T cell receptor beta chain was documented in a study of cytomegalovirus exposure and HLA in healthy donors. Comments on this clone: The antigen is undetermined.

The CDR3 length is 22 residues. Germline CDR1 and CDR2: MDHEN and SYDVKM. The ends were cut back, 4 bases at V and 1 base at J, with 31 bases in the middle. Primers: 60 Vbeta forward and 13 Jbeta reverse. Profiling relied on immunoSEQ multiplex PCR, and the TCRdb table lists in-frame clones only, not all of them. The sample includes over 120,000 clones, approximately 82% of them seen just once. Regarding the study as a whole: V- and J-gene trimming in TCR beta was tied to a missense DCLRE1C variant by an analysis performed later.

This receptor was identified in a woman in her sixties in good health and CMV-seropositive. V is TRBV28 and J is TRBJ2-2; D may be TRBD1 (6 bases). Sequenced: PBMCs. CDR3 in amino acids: CASSSPVIGQPGEGVNTGELFF. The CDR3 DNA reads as TGTGCCAGCAGTTCCCCTGTCATCGGCCAGCCAGGGGAAGGTGTGAACACCGGGGAGCTGTTTTTT.